Below, 18 T cell receptor beta chains from the same sample are listed, as sequenced in a study of cytomegalovirus exposure and HLA in healthy donors. PCR used 60 Vbeta primers and 13 Jbeta primers. TCRdb keeps only in-frame clones here, not all; method: immunoSEQ multiplex PCR. The sample lists approximately 80,000 clones; about four fifths were seen once. What was sequenced was PBMCs. The source of these receptors is a man in his 60s in good health and CMV-seronegative.

This clone occurred a few times. This chain links TRBV9 with TRBJ1-2; TRBD1 might be the D (6 bases). Germline values: CDR1 SGDLS, CDR2 YYNGEE. The CDR3 spans 14 residues. Trimming took off 4 bases at V and 2 bases at J, with 12 bases between the two ends. As DNA, the CDR3 is TGTGCCAGCAGCCAGGGGCGCACAAACTATGGCTACACCTTC. Its translation: CASSQGRTNYGYTF.

The V call is TRBV29-1, the J call TRBJ1-4, with D maybe TRBD1 (6 bases). The CDR3 is made up of 14 amino acids. With 3 bases removed from V and 5 bases from J, the gap between germline ends came to 13 bases. Germline values: CDR1 SQVTM, CDR2 ANQGSEA. In DNA, the CDR3 is TGCAGCGTTGACGAGGCGGGGGCCAATGAAAAACTGTTTTTT. This translates into CSVDEAGANEKLFF.

The genes are TRBV30 and TRBJ2-7, with a possible D match to TRBD1 (6 bases). CDR1 and CDR2 from the germline V gene are GTSNPN and SVGIG (reference sequence). This CDR3 has 15 amino acids. V was shortened by 1 base and J by 7 bases, with 20 bases between the two germline ends. The chain's CDR3 is CAWSAWTAVVGEQYF. In DNA, the CDR3 is TGTGCCTGGAGTGCTTGGACAGCCGTCGTTGGGGAGCAGTACTTC.

This rearrangement joins TRBV7-3 to TRBJ2-3; 7 bases agree with TRBD2. This CDR3 region has 17 residues. The V gene's germline CDR1 is SGHTA and CDR2 FQGTGA. After removal of 6 bases from V and 4 bases from J, the junction contained 16 bases not matched to a gene. The CDR3 DNA sequence: TGTGCCAGCAGTCCTGATATTGGGACTACCAGAGCAGATACGCAGTATTTT. It translates to CASSPDIGTTRADTQYF.

This clone showed up just a few times. The chain uses TRBV29-1 and TRBJ2-1; 11 positions match TRBD2. CDR1 SQVTM and CDR2 ANQGSEA come from the germline V gene. The CDR3 spans 16 residues. V lost 6 bases to trimming and J lost 7 bases; unmatched junction nucleotides: 14. Written as DNA, the CDR3 is TGCAGCGTCGCCCCAAGTACTAGCGGGGGCCGGAATGAGCAGTTCTTC. Amino acid sequence: CSVAPSTSGGRNEQFF.

This chain uses TRBV4-1 with TRBJ2-1, with D unresolved. This CDR3 spans 16 amino acids. Germline values: CDR1 MGHRA, CDR2 YSYEKL. Deletions cut 4 bases from V and 6 bases from J, with 19 bases between. CDR3 sequence: CASSLSLDITLNEQFF. CDR3 in DNA: TGCGCCAGCAGCCTCTCCCTCGACATAACCCTCAATGAGCAGTTCTTC.

With regard to this clone: This CDR3 is also generated by other DNA sequences in the sample. The chain employs TRBV6-4 and TRBJ2-3; D gene ambiguous. Germline V gene lookup returns CDR1 MRHNA and CDR2 SNTAGT. This CDR3 spans 15 amino acids. The V end was cut by 0 bases, the J end by 1 base, with 8 bases between. The CDR3 coding sequence is TGTGCCAGCAGTGACTCTTCCGGTGGCACAGATACGCAGTATTTT. It specifies CASSDSSGGTDTQYF.

The J gene is TRBJ1-5, the V gene TRBV6-6, with TRBD1 matching over 8 bases. CDR1 and CDR2 from the germline V gene are MNHNY and SVGAGI (reference sequence). V trimming: 6 bases; J trimming: 3 bases; junction bases outside the gene matches: 7. The CDR3 is made up of 15 amino acids. As DNA, the CDR3 is TGTGCCAGCAGCCGGACAGGGAATACCAATCAGCCCCAGCATTTT. Protein: CASSRTGNTNQPQHF.

The chain has TRBV12-5 and TRBJ1-6; TRBD1 aligns across 9 bases. The CDR3 runs 16 residues. After removal of 6 bases from V and 7 bases from J, the junction contained 10 bases not matched to a gene. In germline, CDR1 is LGHNT, CDR2 FRNRAP. The CDR3, as DNA: TGTGCTAGTGGGCCCACTCCCGGACAGGGGAATTCACCCCTCCACTTT. This gives the protein CASGPTPGQGNSPLHF.

Notes on this clone: At one of its ends the junction is not consistent with the germline gene, which may arise from a read error. This chain uses TRBV7-7 with TRBJ2-5; TRBD2 matches at 7 bases. This CDR3 is 15 amino acids long. Germline V gene lookup returns CDR1 SSHAT and CDR2 FNYEAQ (reference sequence). The CDR3: CASSLGGLYQETQYF. The CDR3 DNA is TGTGCTAGCAGCTTGGGGGGACTATACCAAGAGACCCAGTACTTC. The full variable domain, its missing parts supplied by reference TRBV7-7 and TRBJ2-5, is GAGVSQSPRYKVTKRGQDVTLRCDPISSHATLYWYQQALGQGPEFLTYFNYEAQPDKSGLPSDRFSAERPEGSISTLTIQRTEQRDSAMYRCASSLGGLYQETQYFGPGTRLLVL.

This clone was observed once. V is TRBV5-1 and J is TRBJ2-5; 11 bases align to TRBD2. Trimming took 2 bases from V and 2 from J; bases not matched to a gene: 2. The CDR3 spans 15 residues. From germline, CDR1 is SGHRS and CDR2 YFSETQ. CDR3 in amino acids: CASSFGTSGQETQYF. The CDR3 DNA sequence: TGCGCCAGCAGCTTTGGGACTAGCGGACAAGAGACCCAGTACTTC.

The gene calls are TRBV6-1 and TRBJ2-3, with D maybe TRBD1 (6 bases). V was pared by 6 bases and J by 1 base, with 14 bases between. The germline V gene has CDR1 MNHNS and CDR2 SASEGT. This CDR3 has 15 residues. The DNA of the CDR3 is TGTGCCAGCAGCCCCGGACAGCGCCGCACAGATACGCAGTATTTT. Its protein product is CASSPGQRRTDTQYF.

The chain is built from TRBV5-5 and TRBJ1-5; TRBD1 agrees at 10 bases. The CDR3 covers 15 residues. With V trimmed by 6 bases and J by 7 bases, 10 bases remained unmatched. The germline V gene encodes CDR1 SGHKS and CDR2 YYEKEE (reference sequence). The CDR3 DNA reads TGTGCCAGCACCCTAGACAGGGGGCTTTTACAGCCCCAGCATTTT. It yields the protein CASTLDRGLLQPQHF.

The rearrangement joins TRBV19 to TRBJ2-7, with D perhaps matching TRBD2 (7 bases). CDR1 is LNHDA and CDR2 is SQIVND in the germline V gene (reference sequence). Trimming removed 1 base at V and 3 bases at J, with 13 bases between. The CDR3 runs 15 residues. This CDR3 reads CASSIAGGLRYEQYF. In nucleotides, the CDR3 is TGTGCCAGTAGTATAGCGGGGGGCCTACGCTACGAGCAGTACTTC.

The V gene is TRBV4-1, the J gene TRBJ1-1; possible D gene TRBD1, 5 bases. The CDR3 runs to 13 residues. Germline V gives CDR1 MGHRA, CDR2 YSYEKL. The V gene lost 8 bases and the J gene lost 6 bases, with 16 bases spanning the gap. This CDR3 is CASGNYGGAEAFF. The CDR3 DNA reads as TGCGCCAGCGGAAACTACGGGGGTGCTGAAGCTTTCTTT.

The chain carries TRBV19 and TRBJ1-2; a possible D gene is TRBD1 (5 bases). Germline values: CDR1 LNHDA, CDR2 SQIVND (reference sequence). Trimming left V 6 bases short and J 4 bases short, with 15 bases between. The length of the CDR3 is 14 residues. This CDR3 is CASSPLQEPYGYTF. Written as DNA, the CDR3 is TGTGCCAGTAGCCCCTTACAGGAACCCTATGGCTACACCTTC.

This chain connects TRBV11-2 to TRBJ1-2; 8 bases fit TRBD1. The CDR3 runs 13 residues. V trimming: 5 bases; J trimming: 5 bases; junction bases outside the gene matches: 4. CDR1 and CDR2 from the germline V gene are SGHAT and FQNNGV. The chain's CDR3 is CASSATGGYGYTF. CDR3 DNA: TGTGCCAGCAGCGCAACAGGGGGGTATGGCTACACCTTC.

The V and J genes are TRBV27 and TRBJ2-1, with 13 bases that match TRBD2. J lost 7 bases, V lost 5 bases, and 5 bases had no gene match. Germline values: CDR1 MNHEY, CDR2 SMNVEV (reference sequence). There are 15 residues in the CDR3. The CDR3 nucleotides are TGTGCCAGCAGTGTAAGACTAGCGGGGGGAAATGAGCAGTTCTTC. As protein: CASSVRLAGGNEQFF.